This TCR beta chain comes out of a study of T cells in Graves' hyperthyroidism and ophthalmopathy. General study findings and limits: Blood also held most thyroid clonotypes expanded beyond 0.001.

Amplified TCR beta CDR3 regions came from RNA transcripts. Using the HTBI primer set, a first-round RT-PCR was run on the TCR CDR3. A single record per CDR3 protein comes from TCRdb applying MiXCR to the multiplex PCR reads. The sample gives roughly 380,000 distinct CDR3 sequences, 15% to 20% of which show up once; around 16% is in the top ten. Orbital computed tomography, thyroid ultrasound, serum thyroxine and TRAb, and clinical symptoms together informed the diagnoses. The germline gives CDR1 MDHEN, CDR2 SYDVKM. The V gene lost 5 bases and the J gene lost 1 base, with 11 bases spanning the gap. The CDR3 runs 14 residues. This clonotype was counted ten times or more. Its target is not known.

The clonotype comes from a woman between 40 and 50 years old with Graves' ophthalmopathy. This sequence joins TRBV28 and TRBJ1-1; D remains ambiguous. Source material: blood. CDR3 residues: CASSPARQNTEAFF. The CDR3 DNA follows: TGTGCCAGCAGTCCAGCCCGGCAGAACACTGAAGCTTTCTTT.